The source of this T cell receptor (beta chain) is a study of CD8 T cells in Susac syndrome. Sequencing of TCR beta was performed on blood CD8+ and CD4+ T cells. It was treatment-naive patients with stable or active relapsing-remitting disease who made up the multiple sclerosis controls. An input of 0.5 to 1 ug of RNA was subjected to reverse transcription using random hexamers. Amplification of TCR beta CDR3 by immunoSEQ multiplex PCR spanned 54 Vbeta and 13 Jbeta. TCRdb recomputed calls from the immunoSEQ multiplex PCR reads with MiXCR, one row per CDR3 protein. The sample records 150,000 to 200,000 distinct CDR3 sequences, approximately 93% being singletons. The sequencing input was CD4+ T cells from PBMCs. The clonotype originates from a human donor with multiple sclerosis.

CDR3 region: CAWSVQGLGEAFF. CDR3 nucleotide sequence: TGTGCCTGGAGTGTACAAGGGCTCGGGGAAGCTTTCTTT. J is TRBJ1-1 and V is TRBV30; D not certain. Germline CDR1 is GTSNPN and CDR2 is SVGIG (reference sequence). There are 13 residues in the CDR3. Trimming removed 0 bases at V and 8 bases at J, with 13 bases between. Full variable domain (missing parts from reference TRBV30 and TRBJ1-1): SQTIHQWPATLVQPVGSPLSLECTVEGTSNPNLYWYRQAAGRGLQLLFYSVGIGQISSEVPQNLSASRPQDRQFILSSKKLLLSDSGFYLCAWSVQGLGEAFFGQGTRLTVV.